This T cell receptor beta chain was sequenced for a study of CD8 T cells in ankylosing spondylitis (dated by TCRdb to about 2017). As for the study more broadly: The study set out to find disease-linked TCR variants by profiling T cell receptor beta repertoires in ankylosing spondylitis patients and healthy donors. The full study cohort was made up of under 30 ankylosing spondylitis patients and about a hundred healthy donors. Peripheral blood samples were taken, and synovial fluid was additionally collected from ankylosing spondylitis patients. General conclusions and limits of the study: The disease-linked clones had a CD8+ phenotype and were found at relatively low frequencies in peripheral blood. Some motif variants were previously reported in synovial fluid and blood of reactive arthritis patients, suggesting common disease-initiation mechanisms. Significant enrichment of the disease-linked clones was reported in matched synovial fluid samples from ankylosing spondylitis patients. Blood from ankylosing spondylitis patients appeared to be characterized by a TCR beta motif made up of under 10 highly homologous amino acid variants.

A word on this clonotype: Its antigen is currently not known. Per-nucleotide qualities are absent, and no much larger clonotype sits a single base away.

From cysteine to phenylalanine, the CDR3 is 15 amino acids long. Only the CDR3 part of the read is kept: 45 bases, read in frame from the first base. The germline V gene yields SGHRS for CDR1 and YFSETQ for CDR2. V lost 0 bases and J lost 2 bases; the stretch between them is 9 bases long. Sequencing used an Illumina HiSeq 2500. Quantitative 5'-RACE with molecular barcodes was used to prepare TCR beta libraries. For the original study's pipeline: A new computational method based on a probabilistic model of VDJ rearrangement was used to identify disease-linked TCR variants. TCRdb's own reprocessing of the public reads used fastp at Q25 and MiXCR and kept productive beta chains. All rows with the same CDR3 protein become a single entry with the most common DNA and genes. The V and J calls were determined by TCRdb, not by the authors. The sample data list hundreds of thousands of distinct CDR3 sequences, and roughly 17% of these were observed just once. The top ten constitute approximately 1% of the sample.

The chain employs TRBV5-1 and TRBJ1-3, with the identity of the D gene unclear. This receptor was taken from a male donor with ankylosing spondylitis. Sequencing used blood, either unsorted or a sorted T cell fraction (not recorded which). The DNA sequence is given as TGCGCCAGCAGCTTGGGAGGGCAGGCTGGAAACACCATATATTTT. Its product reads: CASSLGGQAGNTIYF.